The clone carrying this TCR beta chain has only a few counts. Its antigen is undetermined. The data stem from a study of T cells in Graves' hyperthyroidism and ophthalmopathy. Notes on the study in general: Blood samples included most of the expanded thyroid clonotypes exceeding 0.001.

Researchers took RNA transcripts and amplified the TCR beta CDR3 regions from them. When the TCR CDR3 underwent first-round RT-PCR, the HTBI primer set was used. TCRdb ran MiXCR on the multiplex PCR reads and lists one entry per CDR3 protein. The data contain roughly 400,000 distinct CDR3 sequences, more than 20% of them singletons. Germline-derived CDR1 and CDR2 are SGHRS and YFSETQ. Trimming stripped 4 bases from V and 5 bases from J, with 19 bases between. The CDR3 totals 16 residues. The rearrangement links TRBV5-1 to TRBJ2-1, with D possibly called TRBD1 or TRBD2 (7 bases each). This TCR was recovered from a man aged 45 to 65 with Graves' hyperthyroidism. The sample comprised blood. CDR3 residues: CASSQGGPGPHNEQFF. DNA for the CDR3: TGCGCCAGCAGCCAGGGGGGGCCCGGCCCCCACAATGAGCAGTTCTTC.